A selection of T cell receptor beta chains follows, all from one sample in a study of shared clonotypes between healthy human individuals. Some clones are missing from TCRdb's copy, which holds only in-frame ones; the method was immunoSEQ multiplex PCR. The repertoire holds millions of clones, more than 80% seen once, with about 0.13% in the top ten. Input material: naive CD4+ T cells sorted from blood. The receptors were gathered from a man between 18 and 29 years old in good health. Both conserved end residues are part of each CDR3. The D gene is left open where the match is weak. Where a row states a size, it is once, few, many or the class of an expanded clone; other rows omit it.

CDR3aa: CASSLEGITSGYTF
CDR3nt: TGCGCCAGCAGCTTGGAGGGAATAACTAGTGGCTACACCTTC
v_gene: TRBV5-1
j_gene: TRBJ1-2
abundance: .
len: 14
d_gene: .

CDR3aa: CALNAGTSGNTIYF
CDR3nt: TGTGCCCTTAATGCGGGCACCTCTGGAAACACCATATATTTT
v_gene: TRBV30
j_gene: TRBJ1-3
abundance: .
len: 14
d_gene: .

CDR3aa: CASSMGPTNQPQHF
CDR3nt: TGTGCCAGTAGTATGGGCCCTACTAATCAGCCCCAGCATTTT
v_gene: TRBV19
j_gene: TRBJ1-5
abundance: .
len: 14
d_gene: .

CDR3aa: CASSSRRVGTEAFF
CDR3nt: TGTGCCAGCAGCTCGCGACGGGTGGGGACTGAAGCTTTCTTT
v_gene: TRBV5-8
j_gene: TRBJ1-1
abundance: .
len: 14
d_gene: .

CDR3aa: CASSRQLAVSTDTQYF
CDR3nt: TGTGCCAGCAGCCGTCAACTAGCGGTGAGCACAGATACGCAGTATTTT
v_gene: TRBV14
j_gene: TRBJ2-3
abundance: .
len: 16
d_gene: TRBD2

CDR3aa: CSVGQGKNQPQHF
CDR3nt: TGCAGCGTTGGACAGGGGAAGAATCAGCCCCAGCATTTT
v_gene: TRBV29-1
j_gene: TRBJ1-5
abundance: few
len: 13
d_gene: TRBD1

CDR3aa: CASGNGGAMNTEAFF
CDR3nt: TGTGCTAGTGGAAACGGGGGGGCGATGAACACTGAAGCTTTCTTT
v_gene: TRBV12-5
j_gene: TRBJ1-1
abundance: .
len: 15
d_gene: .

CDR3aa: CAISDLTGGGASEAFF
CDR3nt: TGTGCCATCAGTGATTTAACCGGTGGGGGGGCTAGTGAAGCTTTCTTT
v_gene: TRBV10-3
j_gene: TRBJ1-1
abundance: once
len: 16
d_gene: .

CDR3aa: CATASGRASQFF
CDR3nt: TGTGCCACGGCTAGCGGGAGGGCTTCTCAGTTCTTC
v_gene: TRBV7-9
j_gene: TRBJ2-1
abundance: once
len: 12
d_gene: TRBD2

CDR3aa: CASRLRDTAGQAFF
CDR3nt: TGTGCCAGCAGACTCCGGGACACCGCGGGGCAAGCTTTCTTT
v_gene: TRBV2
j_gene: TRBJ1-1
abundance: .
len: 14
d_gene: .

CDR3aa: CASSSTVDEQYF
CDR3nt: TGTGCCAGCAGTTCGACAGTGGACGAGCAGTACTTC
v_gene: TRBV6-6
j_gene: TRBJ2-7
abundance: .
len: 12
d_gene: .

CDR3aa: CAISRGVGAKNIQYF
CDR3nt: TGTGCCATCAGTCGCGGGGTCGGGGCCAAAAACATTCAGTACTTC
v_gene: TRBV10-3
j_gene: TRBJ2-4
abundance: .
len: 15
d_gene: .

CDR3aa: CASSLAELTDTQYF
CDR3nt: TGTGCCAGCAGCTTAGCGGAGTTAACAGATACGCAGTATTTT
v_gene: TRBV7-8
j_gene: TRBJ2-3
abundance: .
len: 14
d_gene: .

CDR3aa: CASSVQGYNTEAFF
CDR3nt: TGTGCCAGCAGCGTACAGGGGTATAACACTGAAGCTTTCTTT
v_gene: TRBV9
j_gene: TRBJ1-1
abundance: .
len: 14
d_gene: .

CDR3aa: CASSGLGGPYEQYF
CDR3nt: TGTGCCAGCAGTGGCTTGGGGGGTCCCTACGAGCAGTACTTC
v_gene: TRBV25-1
j_gene: TRBJ2-7
abundance: .
len: 14
d_gene: .

CDR3aa: CASRHSPGSKDEQYF
CDR3nt: TGTGCCAGCAGGCATTCTCCGGGGTCGAAGGACGAGCAGTACTTC
v_gene: TRBV28
j_gene: TRBJ2-7
abundance: once
len: 15
d_gene: .

CDR3aa: CAWSPGQGNTIYF
CDR3nt: TGTGCCTGGAGTCCTGGACAAGGAAACACCATATATTTT
v_gene: TRBV30
j_gene: TRBJ1-3
abundance: .
len: 13
d_gene: .

CDR3aa: CASSHRLAGGQGEQFF
CDR3nt: TGTGCCAGCAGTCACCGACTAGCGGGGGGGCAGGGCGAGCAGTTCTTC
v_gene: TRBV28
j_gene: TRBJ2-1
abundance: .
len: 16
d_gene: TRBD2

CDR3aa: CASSLSPALNYGYTF
CDR3nt: TGTGCCAGCAGCTTGTCGCCCGCGCTCAACTATGGCTACACCTTC
v_gene: TRBV5-6
j_gene: TRBJ1-2
abundance: .
len: 15
d_gene: .

CDR3aa: CASSFRLAGNTDTQYF
CDR3nt: TGTGCCAGCAGCTTTCGACTAGCGGGCAACACAGATACGCAGTATTTT
v_gene: TRBV5-4
j_gene: TRBJ2-3
abundance: .
len: 16
d_gene: TRBD2

CDR3aa: CASSLGLLRDGGNTIYF
CDR3nt: TGTGCCAGCAGCTTAGGCCTTCTCCGGGACGGAGGAAACACCATATATTTT
v_gene: TRBV7-9
j_gene: TRBJ1-3
abundance: .
len: 17
d_gene: .

CDR3aa: CASSPQLGANYGYTF
CDR3nt: TGTGCCAGCAGCCCCCAGTTAGGGGCTAACTATGGCTACACCTTC
v_gene: TRBV11-2
j_gene: TRBJ1-2
abundance: .
len: 15
d_gene: .

CDR3aa: CASRHRTGGIYQPQHF
CDR3nt: TGTGCCAGCAGACATAGGACAGGGGGCATCTATCAGCCCCAGCATTTT
v_gene: TRBV7-9
j_gene: TRBJ1-5
abundance: .
len: 16
d_gene: TRBD1

CDR3aa: CASSEGLGIQPQHF
CDR3nt: TGTGCCAGCAGTGAAGGACTCGGTATTCAGCCCCAGCATTTT
v_gene: TRBV6-1
j_gene: TRBJ1-5
abundance: .
len: 14
d_gene: .

CDR3aa: CASSYSHQGSYEQYF
CDR3nt: TGTGCCAGCAGTTACTCTCATCAGGGCTCCTACGAGCAGTACTTC
v_gene: TRBV6-5
j_gene: TRBJ2-7
abundance: .
len: 15
d_gene: .

CDR3aa: CASSKGGDEQFF
CDR3nt: TGTGCCAGCAGCAAAGGGGGGGATGAGCAGTTCTTC
v_gene: TRBV2
j_gene: TRBJ2-1
abundance: .
len: 12
d_gene: .

CDR3aa: CASSRSDPAYEQYF
CDR3nt: TGTGCCAGCAGTCGCTCTGACCCGGCCTACGAGCAGTACTTC
v_gene: TRBV9
j_gene: TRBJ2-7
abundance: .
len: 14
d_gene: .

CDR3aa: CASSFGPDGYTF
CDR3nt: TGTGCCAGCAGCTTCGGGCCGGATGGCTACACCTTC
v_gene: TRBV5-4
j_gene: TRBJ1-2
abundance: .
len: 12
d_gene: .

CDR3aa: CASSLGTEAFF
CDR3nt: TGCGCCAGCAGCCTCGGGACAGAAGCTTTCTTT
v_gene: TRBV5-1
j_gene: TRBJ1-1
abundance: .
len: 11
d_gene: .

CDR3aa: CASSQAPRSGIETQYF
CDR3nt: TGCGCCAGCAGCCAAGCCCCGAGGAGCGGGATAGAGACCCAGTACTTC
v_gene: TRBV4-3
j_gene: TRBJ2-5
abundance: .
len: 16
d_gene: TRBD2

CDR3aa: CASSMEDSALPYEQYF
CDR3nt: TGTGCCAGTAGTATGGAGGACAGTGCCTTACCCTACGAGCAGTACTTC
v_gene: TRBV19
j_gene: TRBJ2-7
abundance: .
len: 16
d_gene: .

CDR3aa: CASSTLFAGELFF
CDR3nt: TGTGCCAGTAGTACCCTCTTTGCGGGGGAGCTGTTTTTT
v_gene: TRBV19
j_gene: TRBJ2-2
abundance: .
len: 13
d_gene: .

CDR3aa: CASRPRDTQYF
CDR3nt: TGTGCCAGCAGGCCCCGAGATACGCAGTATTTT
v_gene: TRBV2
j_gene: TRBJ2-3
abundance: .
len: 11
d_gene: .

CDR3aa: CASSQGVDSETQYF
CDR3nt: TGTGCCAGCAGCCAAGGGGTGGATAGCGAGACCCAGTACTTC
v_gene: TRBV14
j_gene: TRBJ2-5
abundance: .
len: 14
d_gene: .

CDR3aa: CASRLAGPLGTQYF
CDR3nt: TGTGCCAGCAGACTAGCGGGGCCCTTGGGTACGCAGTATTTT
v_gene: TRBV11-2
j_gene: TRBJ2-3
abundance: .
len: 14
d_gene: TRBD2

CDR3aa: CASSPQRDSPLHF
CDR3nt: TGTGCCAGCAGTCCTCAAAGAGATTCACCCCTCCACTTT
v_gene: TRBV28
j_gene: TRBJ1-6
abundance: .
len: 13
d_gene: .

CDR3aa: CASSPGGTANTYEQYF
CDR3nt: TGCGCCAGCAGCCCCGGCGGGACAGCCAACACCTACGAGCAGTACTTC
v_gene: TRBV5-1
j_gene: TRBJ2-7
abundance: .
len: 16
d_gene: .

CDR3aa: CAWSVWRTGSGQPQHF
CDR3nt: TGTGCCTGGAGTGTTTGGAGGACAGGGTCGGGGCAGCCCCAGCATTTT
v_gene: TRBV30
j_gene: TRBJ1-5
abundance: .
len: 16
d_gene: TRBD1

CDR3aa: CASSYSQGGTTGELFF
CDR3nt: TGTGCCAGCAGTTACTCCCAGGGGGGCACGACAGGGGAGCTGTTTTTT
v_gene: TRBV6-6
j_gene: TRBJ2-2
abundance: .
len: 16
d_gene: .

CDR3aa: CASSLFWQGRKETQYF
CDR3nt: TGTGCCAGCAGCTTGTTTTGGCAGGGAAGGAAGGAGACCCAGTACTTC
v_gene: TRBV5-6
j_gene: TRBJ2-5
abundance: .
len: 16
d_gene: .

CDR3aa: CASSPNSYGYTF
CDR3nt: TGTGCCAGCTCACCGAACAGCTATGGCTACACCTTC
v_gene: TRBV18
j_gene: TRBJ1-2
abundance: .
len: 12
d_gene: .

CDR3aa: CASSHTAPGHQFDYTF
CDR3nt: TGCGCCAGCAGCCATACCGCCCCCGGGCACCAGTTTGACTACACCTTC
v_gene: TRBV5-1
j_gene: TRBJ1-2
abundance: .
len: 16
d_gene: .

CDR3aa: CAISGQGTSGSSTDTQYF
CDR3nt: TGTGCCATCAGTGGACAGGGGACTAGCGGGAGCAGCACAGATACGCAGTATTTT
v_gene: TRBV10-3
j_gene: TRBJ2-3
abundance: .
len: 18
d_gene: TRBD2

CDR3aa: CASKKETSSTDTQYF
CDR3nt: TGTGCCAGCAAAAAGGAAACCTCTAGCACAGATACGCAGTATTTT
v_gene: TRBV11-2
j_gene: TRBJ2-3
abundance: .
len: 15
d_gene: .

CDR3aa: CASSLGQGETQYF
CDR3nt: TGCGCCAGCAGCTTGGGACAGGGAGAGACCCAGTACTTC
v_gene: TRBV5-1
j_gene: TRBJ2-5
abundance: .
len: 13
d_gene: TRBD1

CDR3aa: CASSLSGTGGSGNTIYF
CDR3nt: TGTGCCAGCAGCTTATCCGGGACAGGGGGCTCTGGAAACACCATATATTTT
v_gene: TRBV5-6
j_gene: TRBJ1-3
abundance: .
len: 17
d_gene: TRBD1

CDR3aa: CASSYRGSSEYEQYF
CDR3nt: TGTGCCAGCAGTTACCGCGGCTCTAGCGAATACGAGCAGTACTTC
v_gene: TRBV6-5
j_gene: TRBJ2-7
abundance: .
len: 15
d_gene: .

CDR3aa: CASSPPVGDDSGNTIYF
CDR3nt: TGTGCCAGCTCACCACCGGTCGGAGACGACTCTGGAAACACCATATATTTT
v_gene: TRBV18
j_gene: TRBJ1-3
abundance: .
len: 17
d_gene: .

CDR3aa: CASSYDRVGTGELFF
CDR3nt: TGTGCCAGCAGCTATGACAGGGTTGGGACCGGGGAGCTGTTTTTT
v_gene: TRBV7-3
j_gene: TRBJ2-2
abundance: once
len: 15
d_gene: TRBD1

CDR3aa: CASSYDLDRGSPLHF
CDR3nt: TGTGCCAGCAGTTACGACCTGGACCGAGGTTCACCCCTCCACTTT
v_gene: TRBV6-6
j_gene: TRBJ1-6
abundance: few
len: 15
d_gene: .

CDR3aa: CASSSLILTEAFF
CDR3nt: TGTGCCAGCAGCTCACTAATTCTCACTGAAGCTTTCTTT
v_gene: TRBV7-9
j_gene: TRBJ1-1
abundance: .
len: 13
d_gene: .

CDR3aa: CASGSGGNYEQYF
CDR3nt: TGCGCCAGCGGAAGCGGGGGGAACTACGAGCAGTACTTC
v_gene: TRBV10-2
j_gene: TRBJ2-7
abundance: .
len: 13
d_gene: TRBD2

CDR3aa: CASSLQGANIQYF
CDR3nt: TGTGCCAGCAGCCTACAGGGTGCGAACATTCAGTACTTC
v_gene: TRBV14
j_gene: TRBJ2-4
abundance: .
len: 13
d_gene: .

CDR3aa: CASSLDGGAKTQYF
CDR3nt: TGTGCCAGCAGCTTAGACGGGGGCGCAAAGACCCAGTACTTC
v_gene: TRBV7-6
j_gene: TRBJ2-5
abundance: .
len: 14
d_gene: .

CDR3aa: CASSVGADAPYEQYF
CDR3nt: TGTGCCAGCAGCGTAGGTGCAGATGCCCCCTACGAGCAGTACTTC
v_gene: TRBV9
j_gene: TRBJ2-7
abundance: .
len: 15
d_gene: .